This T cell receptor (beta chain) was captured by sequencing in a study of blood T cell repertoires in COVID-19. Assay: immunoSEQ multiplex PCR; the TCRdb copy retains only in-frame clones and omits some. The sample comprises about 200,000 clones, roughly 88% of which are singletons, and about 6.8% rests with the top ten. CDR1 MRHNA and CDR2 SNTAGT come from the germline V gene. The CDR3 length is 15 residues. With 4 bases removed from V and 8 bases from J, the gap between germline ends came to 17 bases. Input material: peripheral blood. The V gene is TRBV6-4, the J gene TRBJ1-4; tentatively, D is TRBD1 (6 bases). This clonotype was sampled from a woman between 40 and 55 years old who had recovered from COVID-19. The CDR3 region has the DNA TGTGCCAGCAGTGTGCTCGGGGGGCCGGGGGAAAAACTGTTTTTT. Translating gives CASSVLGGPGEKLFF.